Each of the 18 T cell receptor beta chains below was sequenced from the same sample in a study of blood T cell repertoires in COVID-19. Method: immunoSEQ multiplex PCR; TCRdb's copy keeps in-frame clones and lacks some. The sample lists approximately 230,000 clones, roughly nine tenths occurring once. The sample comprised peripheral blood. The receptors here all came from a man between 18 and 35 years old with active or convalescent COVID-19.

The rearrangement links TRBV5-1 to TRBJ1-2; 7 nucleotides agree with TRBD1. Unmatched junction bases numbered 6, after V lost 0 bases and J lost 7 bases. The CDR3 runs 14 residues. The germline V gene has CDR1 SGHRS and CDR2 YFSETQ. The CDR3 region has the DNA TGCGCCAGCAGCTTGGCGGGACAGTTCCCTGGCTACACCTTC. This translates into CASSLAGQFPGYTF.

In DNA form, the CDR3 reads TGTGCCAGCAGCTTACACGGGGTTAATGAAAAACTGTTTTTT. Residues: CASSLHGVNEKLFF. This chain links TRBV7-9 with TRBJ1-4; D is ambiguous. The CDR3 totals 14 residues. Germline values: CDR1 SEHNR, CDR2 FQNEAQ (reference sequence). V shed 2 bases and J shed 4 bases, with 8 bases lying between them.

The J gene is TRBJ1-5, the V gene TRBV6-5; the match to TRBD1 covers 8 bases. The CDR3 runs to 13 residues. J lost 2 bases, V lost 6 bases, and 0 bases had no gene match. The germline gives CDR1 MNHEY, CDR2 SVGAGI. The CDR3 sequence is CASRDRGNQPQHF. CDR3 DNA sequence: TGTGCCAGCAGGGACAGGGGCAATCAGCCCCAGCATTTT.

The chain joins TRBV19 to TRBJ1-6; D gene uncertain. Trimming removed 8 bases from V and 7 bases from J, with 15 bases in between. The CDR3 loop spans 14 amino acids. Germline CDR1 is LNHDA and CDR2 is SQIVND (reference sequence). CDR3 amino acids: CASSPSTWNSPLHF. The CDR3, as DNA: TGTGCCAGTTCCCCCTCGACTTGGAATTCACCCCTCCACTTT. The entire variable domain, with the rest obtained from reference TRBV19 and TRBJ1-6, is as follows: DGGITQSPKYLFRKEGQNVTLSCEQNLNHDAMYWYRQDPGQGLRLIYYSQIVNDFQKGDIAEGYSVSREKKESFPLTVTSAQKNPTAFYLCASSPSTWNSPLHFGNGTRLTVT.

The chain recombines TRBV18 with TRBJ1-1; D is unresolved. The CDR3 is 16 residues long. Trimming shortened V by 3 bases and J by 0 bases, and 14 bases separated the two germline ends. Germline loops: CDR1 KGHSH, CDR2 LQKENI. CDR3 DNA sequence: TGTGCCAGCTCACCGTCTCCGGTTTCCCTGAACACTGAAGCTTTCTTT. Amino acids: CASSPSPVSLNTEAFF.

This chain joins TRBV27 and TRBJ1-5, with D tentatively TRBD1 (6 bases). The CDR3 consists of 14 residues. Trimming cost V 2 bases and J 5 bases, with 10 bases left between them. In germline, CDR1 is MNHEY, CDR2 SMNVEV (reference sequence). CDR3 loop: CASSLAGADQPQHF. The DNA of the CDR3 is TGTGCCAGCAGTTTAGCGGGGGCGGATCAGCCCCAGCATTTT.

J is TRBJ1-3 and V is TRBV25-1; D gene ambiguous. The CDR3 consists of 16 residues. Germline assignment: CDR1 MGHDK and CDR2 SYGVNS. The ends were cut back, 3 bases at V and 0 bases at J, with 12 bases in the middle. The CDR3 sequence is CASSENYQSSGNTIYF. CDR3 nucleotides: TGTGCCAGCAGTGAGAACTATCAGAGCTCTGGAAACACCATATATTTT.

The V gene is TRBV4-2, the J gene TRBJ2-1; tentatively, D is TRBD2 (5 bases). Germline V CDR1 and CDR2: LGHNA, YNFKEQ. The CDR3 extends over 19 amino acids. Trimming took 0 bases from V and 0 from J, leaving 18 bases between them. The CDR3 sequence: CASSQDGMAGFSSYNEQFF. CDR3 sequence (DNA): TGTGCCAGCAGCCAAGATGGTATGGCGGGCTTTAGCTCCTACAATGAGCAGTTCTTC.

The CDR3 sequence: CAITILPGQGLNYGYTF. CDR3 coding DNA: TGTGCCATCACTATTCTCCCGGGACAGGGCCTTAACTATGGCTACACCTTC. V is TRBV10-3 and J is TRBJ1-2; 9 bases line up with TRBD1. The germline V gene has CDR1 ENHRY and CDR2 SYGVKD. This CDR3 is built from 17 residues. Losses at the gene ends were 7 bases for V and 1 base for J; bases not matched to a gene: 13.

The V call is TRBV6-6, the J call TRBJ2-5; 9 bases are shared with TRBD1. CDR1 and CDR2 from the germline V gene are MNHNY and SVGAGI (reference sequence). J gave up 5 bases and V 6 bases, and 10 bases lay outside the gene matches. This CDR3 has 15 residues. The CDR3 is CASSLQGAEEETQYF. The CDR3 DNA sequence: TGTGCCAGCAGCTTACAGGGGGCTGAGGAGGAGACCCAGTACTTC.

The CDR3 spells CASSLGTVDTEAFF. CDR3 in DNA: TGTGCCAGCAGCTTGGGGACAGTCGATACTGAAGCTTTCTTT. V and J are TRBV7-9 and TRBJ1-1, with 7 bases matching TRBD1. Germline CDR1 is SEHNR and CDR2 is FQNEAQ (reference sequence). The length of the CDR3 is 14 residues. The J segment lost 5 bases and the V segment lost 3 bases, leaving 6 bases of the junction unmatched.

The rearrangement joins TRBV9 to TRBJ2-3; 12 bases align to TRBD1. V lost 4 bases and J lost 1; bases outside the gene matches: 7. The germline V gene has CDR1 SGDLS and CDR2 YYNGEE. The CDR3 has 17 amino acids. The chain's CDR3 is CASSLTGTGGGTDTQYF. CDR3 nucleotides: TGTGCCAGCAGCCTGACCGGGACAGGGGGCGGCACAGATACGCAGTATTTT.

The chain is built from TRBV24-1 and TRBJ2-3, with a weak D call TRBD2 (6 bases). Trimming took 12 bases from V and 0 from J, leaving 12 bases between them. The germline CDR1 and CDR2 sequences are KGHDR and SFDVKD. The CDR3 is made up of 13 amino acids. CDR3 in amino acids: CASRGLSTDTQYF. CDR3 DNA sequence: TGTGCCTCGAGGGGACTCAGCACAGATACGCAGTATTTT.

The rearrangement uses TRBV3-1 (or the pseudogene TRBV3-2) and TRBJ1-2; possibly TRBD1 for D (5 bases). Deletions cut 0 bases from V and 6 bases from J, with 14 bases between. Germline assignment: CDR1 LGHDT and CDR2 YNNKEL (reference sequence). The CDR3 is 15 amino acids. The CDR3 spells CASSQEGQPPDGYTF. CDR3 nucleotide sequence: TGTGCCAGCAGCCAAGAAGGACAACCTCCGGATGGCTACACCTTC.

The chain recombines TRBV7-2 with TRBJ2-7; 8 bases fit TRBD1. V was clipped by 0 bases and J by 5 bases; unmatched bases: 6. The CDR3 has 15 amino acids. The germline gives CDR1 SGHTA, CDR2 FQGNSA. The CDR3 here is CASSLASAGGHEQYF. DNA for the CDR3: TGTGCCAGCAGCTTAGCGTCGGCAGGGGGCCACGAGCAGTACTTC.

CDR3 sequence: CASSLAGAGGEQYF. As DNA, the CDR3 is TGTGCCAGCAGTTTAGCGGGAGCGGGGGGCGAGCAGTACTTC. This sequence joins TRBV28 and TRBJ2-7; 9 bases are shared with TRBD2. V lost 2 bases to trimming and J lost 6 bases; unmatched junction nucleotides: 5. CDR3 length: 14 residues. Per germline, CDR1 MDHEN and CDR2 SYDVKM.

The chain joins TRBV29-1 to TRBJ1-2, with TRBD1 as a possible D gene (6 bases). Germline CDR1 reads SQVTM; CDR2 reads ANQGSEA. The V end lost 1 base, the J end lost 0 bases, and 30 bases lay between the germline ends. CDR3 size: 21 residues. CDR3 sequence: CSVEGGHATSVPRGANYGYTF. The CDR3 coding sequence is TGCAGCGTTGAAGGGGGGCACGCAACGTCAGTCCCAAGGGGAGCTAACTATGGCTACACCTTC.

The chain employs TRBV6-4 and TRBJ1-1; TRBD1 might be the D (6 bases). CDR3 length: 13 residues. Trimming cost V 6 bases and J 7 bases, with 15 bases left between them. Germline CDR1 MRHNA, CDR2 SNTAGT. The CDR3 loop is CASREWQGSEAFF. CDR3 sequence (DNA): TGTGCCAGCAGGGAGTGGCAGGGGAGTGAAGCTTTCTTT.